This T cell receptor beta chain was identified during a study of CD8 T cells in ankylosing spondylitis. With respect to this clonotype: No antigen is known for it.

Study observations and caveats: According to the report, clones linked to the disease were significantly enriched in matched synovial fluid samples taken from ankylosing spondylitis patients. Relatively scarce in peripheral blood, disease-linked clones were CD8+.

Germline CDR1 reads MRHNA; CDR2 reads SNTAGT. There are 14 residues in the CDR3. V lost 5 bases, J lost 5 bases, and 4 bases stayed unmatched. TCRdb recomputed calls from the 5' RACE reads with MiXCR, one row per CDR3 protein. This sample yields 200,000 or so distinct CDR3 sequences, of which roughly 13% are seen a single time; roughly 9.6% belongs to the top ten. The material sequenced was blood, either unsorted or a sorted T cell fraction (not recorded which). The receptor was derived from a female donor with ankylosing spondylitis or in good health (not recorded which). The J gene is TRBJ2-7, the V gene TRBV6-4, with 12 bases aligning to TRBD2. CDR3 DNA sequence: TGTGCCAGCAGTCGACTAGCGGGAGCTGACGAGCAGTACTTC. It yields the protein CASSRLAGADEQYF.